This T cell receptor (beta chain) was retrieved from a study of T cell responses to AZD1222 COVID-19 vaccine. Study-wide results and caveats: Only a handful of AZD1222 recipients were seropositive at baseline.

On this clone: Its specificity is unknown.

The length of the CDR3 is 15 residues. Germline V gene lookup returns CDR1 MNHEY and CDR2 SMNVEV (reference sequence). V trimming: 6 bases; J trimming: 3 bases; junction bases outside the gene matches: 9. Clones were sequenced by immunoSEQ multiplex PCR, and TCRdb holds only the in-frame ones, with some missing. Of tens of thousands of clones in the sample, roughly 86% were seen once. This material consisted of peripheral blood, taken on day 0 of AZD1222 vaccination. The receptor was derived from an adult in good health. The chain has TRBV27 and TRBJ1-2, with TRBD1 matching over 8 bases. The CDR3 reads CASRTGQGFDYGYTF. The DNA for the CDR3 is TGTGCCAGCAGGACAGGACAGGGTTTTGACTATGGCTACACCTTC.